A selection of T cell receptor beta chains follows, all from one sample in a study of shared clonotypes between healthy human individuals. Assay used: immunoSEQ multiplex PCR; TCRdb lists only in-frame clones, some missing. Among around 2.1 million clones listed, around 93% were seen once. The specimen was naive CD8+ T cells from PBMCs. These TCRs come from a man between 18 and 35 years old in good health. Some clones in this sample may be carry-over from other donors' samples. CDR3s include the opening cysteine and the closing phenylalanine or tryptophan. A D gene is named only where the DNA matches it firmly. Part of the rows lack a size; the others show once, few, many or a class for expanded clones.

D gene	J gene	V gene	clone size	CDR3 protein	CDR3 DNA
.	TRBJ2-7	TRBV10-3	.	CAILSDSSYEQYF	TGTGCCATCCTTTCCGACAGCTCCTACGAGCAGTACTTC
TRBD1	TRBJ1-2	TRBV6-5	.	CASSAGTDSLDF	TGTGCCAGCAGTGCCGGGACAGACTCTCTCGACTTC
TRBD2	TRBJ2-1	TRBV29-1	.	CSVEDRASGNYNEQFF	TGCAGCGTTGAAGATCGCGCTAGCGGGAACTACAATGAGCAGTTCTTC
.	TRBJ2-3	TRBV5-1	.	CASSLVPRDTQYF	TGCGCCAGCAGCTTGGTGCCGCGGGATACGCAGTATTTT
.	TRBJ1-1	TRBV30	.	CAWFQLLMNTEAFF	TGTGCCTGGTTCCAGTTACTCATGAACACTGAAGCTTTCTTT
TRBD2	TRBJ2-1	TRBV9	.	CASSVGGGYNEQFF	TGTGCCAGCAGCGTGGGCGGGGGATACAATGAGCAGTTCTTC
.	TRBJ1-3	TRBV7-9	.	CASNPLTEISGNTIYF	TGTGCCAGCAACCCCCTTACGGAGATCTCTGGAAACACCATATATTTT
TRBD2	TRBJ2-1	TRBV7-9	.	CASSLALTTSGNNEQFF	TGTGCCAGCAGCTTAGCGTTGACGACTAGCGGGAACAATGAGCAGTTCTTC
TRBD2	TRBJ2-7	TRBV28	.	CASRPTSGTHYEQYF	TGTGCCAGCAGACCCACTAGCGGGACCCACTACGAGCAGTACTTC
TRBD2	TRBJ2-7	TRBV27	.	CASSTTLAAPSYEQYF	TGTGCCAGCAGCACCACACTAGCGGCTCCATCCTACGAGCAGTACTTC
.	TRBJ2-7	TRBV5-1	.	CASSFRTAFEQYF	TGTGCCAGCAGCTTTCGGACAGCTTTTGAGCAGTACTTC
TRBD2	TRBJ2-3	TRBV15	.	CATSSRLAGEGPTQYF	TGTGCCACCAGCAGCCGACTAGCGGGAGAAGGGCCTACGCAGTATTTT
.	TRBJ2-7	TRBV5-1	.	CASSLNTQSGGVYEQYF	TGCGCCAGCAGCTTGAATACCCAGTCCGGGGGCGTTTACGAGCAGTACTTC
.	TRBJ1-3	TRBV7-8	once	CASSLGERLPGNTIYF	TGTGCCAGCAGCTTAGGGGAGAGGTTGCCTGGAAACACCATATATTTT
.	TRBJ2-3	TRBV7-3	.	CASSASQGGDTQYF	TGTGCCAGCAGCGCTTCCCAGGGAGGAGATACGCAGTATTTT
.	TRBJ2-6	TRBV7-9	.	CAGRESSGANVLTF	TGTGCCGGCAGGGAGAGCTCTGGGGCCAACGTCCTGACTTTC
.	TRBJ2-7	TRBV11-2	.	CASSPTSYEQYF	TGTGCCAGCAGCCCGACCTCCTACGAGCAGTACTTC
.	TRBJ2-5	TRBV28	.	CASSLGGPQETQYF	TGTGCCAGCAGCCTTGGAGGGCCGCAAGAGACCCAGTACTTC
.	TRBJ2-1	TRBV29-1	.	CSVPRGGTQFF	TGCAGCGTCCCACGGGGCGGGACACAGTTCTTC
TRBD2	TRBJ2-7	TRBV7-9	.	CASSQRGESYEQYF	TGTGCCAGCAGCCAGCGGGGGGAATCCTACGAGCAGTACTTC
TRBD1	TRBJ1-3	TRBV7-9	.	CASSPGQGGSGNTIYF	TGTGCCAGCAGCCCTGGACAGGGAGGCTCTGGAAACACCATATATTTT
.	TRBJ1-1	TRBV4-2	.	CASSQDEGRGTEAFF	TGTGCCAGCAGCCAAGATGAGGGAAGGGGCACTGAAGCTTTCTTT